This is a list of T cell receptor beta chains from one sample in a study of cytomegalovirus exposure and HLA in healthy donors. Clones were sequenced by immunoSEQ multiplex PCR, and TCRdb holds only the in-frame ones, with some missing. Here the sample spans tens of thousands of clones, 66% being singletons. The sequenced sample consisted of PBMCs. Source of these receptors: a man in his forties or fifties in good health and CMV-seropositive. The CDR3 runs from the conserved cysteine through the conserved F or W. The order of the fields is D gene, clone size, V gene, J gene, CDR3 protein, CDR3 DNA. D genes are given only for firm matches. Clone size is shown for a subset of rows, as once, few, many or a class of expanded clone.

d_call: .
clone_size: .
v_call: TRBV7-9
j_call: TRBJ1-1
cdr3_aa: CASSQRSRGWNTEAFF
cdr3_nt: TGTGCCAGCAGCCAAAGGAGCAGGGGATGGAACACTGAAGCTTTCTTT

d_call: .
clone_size: .
v_call: TRBV5-4
j_call: TRBJ1-2
cdr3_aa: CASSSGLNYGYTF
cdr3_nt: TGTGCCAGCAGTAGTGGACTGAACTATGGCTACACCTTC

d_call: .
clone_size: .
v_call: TRBV6-1
j_call: TRBJ1-5
cdr3_aa: CASSDRYSNQPQHF
cdr3_nt: TGTGCCAGCAGTGACAGGTATAGCAATCAGCCCCAGCATTTT

d_call: TRBD1
clone_size: .
v_call: TRBV7-3
j_call: TRBJ2-1
cdr3_aa: CASSPRQGPVNEQFF
cdr3_nt: TGTGCCAGCAGCCCGAGACAGGGCCCCGTCAATGAGCAGTTCTTC

d_call: .
clone_size: .
v_call: TRBV5-4
j_call: TRBJ2-3
cdr3_aa: CASSTRDTGYFTQYF
cdr3_nt: TGTGCCAGCAGCACCAGGGACACGGGGTATTTTACGCAGTATTTT

d_call: .
clone_size: .
v_call: TRBV4-2
j_call: TRBJ1-6
cdr3_aa: CASSQRGRGGSYNSPLHF
cdr3_nt: TGTGCCAGCAGCCAAAGGGGACGGGGGGGCTCCTATAATTCACCCCTCCACTTT

d_call: .
clone_size: .
v_call: TRBV6-1
j_call: TRBJ2-7
cdr3_aa: CASSASRGNSRSYEQYF
cdr3_nt: TGTGCCAGCAGTGCAAGCCGAGGGAACAGCCGATCCTACGAGCAGTACTTC

d_call: .
clone_size: .
v_call: TRBV11-2
j_call: TRBJ1-4
cdr3_aa: CASSLDQVSEKLFF
cdr3_nt: TGTGCCAGCAGCTTAGATCAGGTTTCTGAAAAACTGTTTTTT

d_call: .
clone_size: .
v_call: TRBV7-2
j_call: TRBJ2-7
cdr3_aa: CASSLKMSGQGYEQYF
cdr3_nt: TGTGCCAGCAGCTTGAAAATGTCTGGGCAGGGCTACGAGCAGTACTTC

d_call: TRBD1
clone_size: .
v_call: TRBV5-1
j_call: TRBJ1-2
cdr3_aa: CASTPQGGTGYGYTF
cdr3_nt: TGCGCCAGCACCCCTCAGGGCGGGACAGGCTATGGCTACACCTTC

d_call: .
clone_size: .
v_call: TRBV29-1
j_call: TRBJ2-1
cdr3_aa: CSVGGQGDEQFF
cdr3_nt: TGCAGCGTTGGGGGGCAGGGAGATGAGCAGTTCTTC

d_call: TRBD1
clone_size: few
v_call: TRBV18
j_call: TRBJ1-2
cdr3_aa: CASSQGTGYGYTF
cdr3_nt: TGTGCCAGCTCACAGGGGACAGGGTACGGCTACACCTTC

d_call: .
clone_size: .
v_call: TRBV20-1
j_call: TRBJ2-3
cdr3_aa: CSRGSLDTQYF
cdr3_nt: TGCAGCCGAGGGTCGCTTGATACGCAGTATTTT

d_call: .
clone_size: .
v_call: TRBV2
j_call: TRBJ2-1
cdr3_aa: CASKGAGEQFF
cdr3_nt: TGTGCCAGCAAGGGGGCGGGGGAGCAGTTCTTC

d_call: TRBD1
clone_size: .
v_call: TRBV6-5
j_call: TRBJ1-2
cdr3_aa: CASRGQGEENGYTF
cdr3_nt: TGTGCCAGCAGGGGACAGGGGGAGGAAAATGGCTACACCTTC

d_call: TRBD1
clone_size: once
v_call: TRBV29-1
j_call: TRBJ1-2
cdr3_aa: CSGRQGNGYTF
cdr3_nt: TGCAGCGGCCGACAGGGGAATGGCTACACCTTC

d_call: TRBD2
clone_size: few
v_call: TRBV6-5
j_call: TRBJ2-7
cdr3_aa: CASRSTGTSSYEQYF
cdr3_nt: TGTGCCAGCAGGAGTACCGGGACTAGCTCCTACGAGCAGTACTTC

d_call: TRBD1
clone_size: .
v_call: TRBV4-2
j_call: TRBJ2-5
cdr3_aa: CASSQSGQQETQYF
cdr3_nt: TGTGCCAGCAGCCAATCGGGACAGCAAGAGACCCAGTACTTC

d_call: TRBD2
clone_size: few
v_call: TRBV11-3
j_call: TRBJ2-6
cdr3_aa: CASSARGAGANVLTF
cdr3_nt: TGTGCCAGCAGCGCCCGGGGGGCTGGGGCCAACGTCCTGACTTTC

d_call: .
clone_size: .
v_call: TRBV7-9
j_call: TRBJ2-5
cdr3_aa: CASSLTGPETQYF
cdr3_nt: TGTGCCAGCAGCTTAACAGGGCCAGAGACCCAGTACTTC

d_call: .
clone_size: many
v_call: TRBV19
j_call: TRBJ1-1
cdr3_aa: CASSVTAQNTEAFF
cdr3_nt: TGTGCCTCCAGTGTTACAGCCCAGAACACTGAAGCTTTCTTT

d_call: .
clone_size: once
v_call: TRBV6-6
j_call: TRBJ1-2
cdr3_aa: CASSLTGNYGYTF
cdr3_nt: TGTGCCAGCAGTCTAACAGGGAACTATGGCTACACCTTC

d_call: .
clone_size: few
v_call: TRBV5-1
j_call: TRBJ2-7
cdr3_aa: CASSLLTAANEQYF
cdr3_nt: TGCGCCAGCAGCCTCCTTACCGCGGCGAACGAGCAGTACTTC

d_call: .
clone_size: .
v_call: TRBV5-4
j_call: TRBJ2-3
cdr3_aa: CASSLVERVGTDTQYF
cdr3_nt: TGTGCCAGCAGCTTGGTCGAGCGAGTAGGAACAGATACGCAGTATTTT

d_call: .
clone_size: .
v_call: TRBV19
j_call: TRBJ1-3
cdr3_aa: CASIDLTSGNTIYF
cdr3_nt: TGTGCCAGTATAGACTTAACCTCTGGAAACACCATATATTTT

d_call: TRBD1
clone_size: .
v_call: TRBV2
j_call: TRBJ2-2
cdr3_aa: CASLGQPNTGELFF
cdr3_nt: TGTGCCAGCTTGGGACAGCCGAACACCGGGGAGCTGTTTTTT

d_call: TRBD1
clone_size: .
v_call: TRBV7-8
j_call: TRBJ2-7
cdr3_aa: CASSSSTGREQYF
cdr3_nt: TGTGCCAGCAGCTCTTCGACAGGGCGGGAGCAGTACTTC

d_call: .
clone_size: few
v_call: TRBV25-1
j_call: TRBJ1-1
cdr3_aa: CASSNRERGNTEAFF
cdr3_nt: TGTGCCAGCAGTAATCGCGAAAGGGGGAACACTGAAGCTTTCTTT

d_call: TRBD1
clone_size: .
v_call: TRBV19
j_call: TRBJ1-6
cdr3_aa: CASSGADRANSPLHF
cdr3_nt: TGTGCCAGTAGTGGGGCAGACAGGGCTAATTCACCCCTCCACTTT

d_call: .
clone_size: once
v_call: TRBV4-1
j_call: TRBJ2-7
cdr3_aa: CASSQGLTGTYEQYF
cdr3_nt: TGCGCCAGCAGCCAAGGGTTAACAGGTACCTACGAGCAGTACTTC

d_call: .
clone_size: .
v_call: TRBV6-5
j_call: TRBJ2-1
cdr3_aa: CASSLQGNEQFF
cdr3_nt: TGTGCCAGCAGTTTACAGGGAAATGAGCAGTTCTTC

d_call: .
clone_size: .
v_call: TRBV5-4
j_call: TRBJ2-2
cdr3_aa: CASGRRDHTGELFF
cdr3_nt: TGTGCCAGCGGCCGCAGGGATCACACCGGGGAGCTGTTTTTT

d_call: .
clone_size: few
v_call: TRBV2
j_call: TRBJ2-6
cdr3_aa: CASNRGGSGANVLTF
cdr3_nt: TGTGCCAGCAACAGGGGAGGATCTGGGGCCAACGTCCTGACTTTC